The rows below give T cell receptor beta chains drawn from one sample of a study of shared clonotypes between healthy human individuals. Sequencing used immunoSEQ multiplex PCR; TCRdb keeps in-frame clones, though not all of them. This table holds about 660,000 clones, roughly 70% found once. Sequencing was performed on memory CD4+ T cells sorted from blood. The receptor source for this set is a woman aged 25 to 45 in good health. CDR3s leave out the opening cysteine and the closing phenylalanine or tryptophan. Not every row has a clone size; where given, it reads once, few, many or a size class.

clone_size: -; cdr3_length: 12; j_call: TRBJ1-5; v_call: TRBV2; cdr3_aa: ASWGGRGNQPQH
clone_size: -; cdr3_length: 13; j_call: TRBJ2-7; v_call: TRBV28; cdr3_aa: ASSRTLGAIHEQY
clone_size: -; cdr3_length: 15; j_call: TRBJ2-2; v_call: TRBV9; cdr3_aa: ASSVGLAGGTTGELF
clone_size: -; cdr3_length: 12; j_call: TRBJ2-5; v_call: TRBV9; cdr3_aa: ASSVSGTEETQY
clone_size: -; cdr3_length: 13; j_call: TRBJ2-1; v_call: TRBV11-2; cdr3_aa: ASSLISGSRNEQF
clone_size: -; cdr3_length: 11; j_call: TRBJ2-5; v_call: TRBV27; cdr3_aa: ASSRGQTETQY
clone_size: -; cdr3_length: 10; j_call: TRBJ1-2; v_call: TRBV28; cdr3_aa: ASSRGEGGYT
clone_size: many; cdr3_length: 11; j_call: TRBJ1-2; v_call: TRBV6-5; cdr3_aa: ASSYSSGTGYT
clone_size: -; cdr3_length: 11; j_call: TRBJ2-3; v_call: TRBV29-1; cdr3_aa: SGGQGREDTQY
clone_size: few; cdr3_length: 11; j_call: TRBJ2-5; v_call: TRBV13; cdr3_aa: ASSKDSQETQY
clone_size: once; cdr3_length: 13; j_call: TRBJ2-5; v_call: TRBV6-6; cdr3_aa: ASSYLAGGIETQY
clone_size: -; cdr3_length: 15; j_call: TRBJ1-4; v_call: TRBV4-2; cdr3_aa: ASSPGQGAGTNEKLF
clone_size: -; cdr3_length: 13; j_call: TRBJ1-5; v_call: TRBV19; cdr3_aa: ASTHHDSSNQPQH
clone_size: -; cdr3_length: 11; j_call: TRBJ2-1; v_call: TRBV27; cdr3_aa: ASSLPQGNEQF